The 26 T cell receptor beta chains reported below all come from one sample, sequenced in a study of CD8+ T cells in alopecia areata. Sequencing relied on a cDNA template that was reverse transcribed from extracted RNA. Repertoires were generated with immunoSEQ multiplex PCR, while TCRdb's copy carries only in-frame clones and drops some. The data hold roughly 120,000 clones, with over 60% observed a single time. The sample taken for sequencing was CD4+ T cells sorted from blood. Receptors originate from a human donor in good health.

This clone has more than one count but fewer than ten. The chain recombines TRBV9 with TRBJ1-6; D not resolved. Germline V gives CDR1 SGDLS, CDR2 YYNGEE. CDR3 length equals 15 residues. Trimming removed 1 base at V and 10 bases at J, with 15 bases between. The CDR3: CASSVREDLRSPLHF. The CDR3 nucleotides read TGTGCCAGCAGCGTAAGGGAAGACTTGAGGTCACCCCTCCACTTT.

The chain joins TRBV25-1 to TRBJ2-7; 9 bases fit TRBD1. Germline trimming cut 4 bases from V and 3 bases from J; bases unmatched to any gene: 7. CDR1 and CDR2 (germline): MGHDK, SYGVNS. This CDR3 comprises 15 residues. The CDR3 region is CASSGKPGQGYEQYF. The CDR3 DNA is TGTGCCAGCAGTGGCAAACCGGGACAGGGCTACGAGCAGTACTTC.

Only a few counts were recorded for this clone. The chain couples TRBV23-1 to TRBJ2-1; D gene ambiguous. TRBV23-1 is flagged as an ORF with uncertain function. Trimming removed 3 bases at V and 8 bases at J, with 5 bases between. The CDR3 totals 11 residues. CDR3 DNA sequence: TGCGCCAGCAGTCAGGGTGATGAGCAGTTCTTC. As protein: CASSQGDEQFF.

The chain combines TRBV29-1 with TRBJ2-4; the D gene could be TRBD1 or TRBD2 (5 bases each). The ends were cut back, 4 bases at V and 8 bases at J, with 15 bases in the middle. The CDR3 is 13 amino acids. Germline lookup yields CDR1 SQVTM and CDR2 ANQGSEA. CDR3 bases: TGCAGCGTTGGGAAGGGGACGGCGTACATTCAGTACTTC. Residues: CSVGKGTAYIQYF.

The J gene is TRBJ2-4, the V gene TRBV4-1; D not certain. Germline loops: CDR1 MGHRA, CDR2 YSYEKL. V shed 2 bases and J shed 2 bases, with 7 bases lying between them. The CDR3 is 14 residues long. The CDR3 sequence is CASSQPPSKNIQYF. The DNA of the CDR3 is TGCGCCAGCAGCCAACCCCCGTCCAAAAACATTCAGTACTTC.

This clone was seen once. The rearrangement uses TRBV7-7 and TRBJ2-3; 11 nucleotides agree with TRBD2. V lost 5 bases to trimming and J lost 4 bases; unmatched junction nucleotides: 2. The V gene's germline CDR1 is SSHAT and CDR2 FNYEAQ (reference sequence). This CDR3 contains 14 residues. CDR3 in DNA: TGTGCCAGCAGCCTGGGACTAGCGGCAGATACGCAGTATTTT. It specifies CASSLGLAADTQYF. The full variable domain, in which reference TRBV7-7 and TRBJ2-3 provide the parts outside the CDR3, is GAGVSQSPRYKVTKRGQDVTLRCDPISSHATLYWYQQALGQGPEFLTYFNYEAQPDKSGLPSDRFSAERPEGSISTLTIQRTEQRDSAMYRCASSLGLAADTQYFGPGTRLTVL.

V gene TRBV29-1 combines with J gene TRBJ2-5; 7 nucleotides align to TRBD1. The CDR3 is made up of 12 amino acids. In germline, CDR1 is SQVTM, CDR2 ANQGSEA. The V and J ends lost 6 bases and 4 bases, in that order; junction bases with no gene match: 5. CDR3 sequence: CSVFRQGETQYF. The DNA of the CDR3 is TGCAGCGTCTTTAGACAGGGAGAGACCCAGTACTTC.

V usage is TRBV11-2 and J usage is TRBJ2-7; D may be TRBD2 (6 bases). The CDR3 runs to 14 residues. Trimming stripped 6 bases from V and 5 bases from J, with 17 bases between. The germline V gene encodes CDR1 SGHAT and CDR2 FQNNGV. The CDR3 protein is CASSRRGIEDEQYF. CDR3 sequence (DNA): TGTGCCAGCAGTCGCCGGGGGATAGAGGACGAGCAGTACTTC. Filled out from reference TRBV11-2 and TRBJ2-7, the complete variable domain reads EAGVAQSPRYKIIEKRQSVAFWCNPISGHATLYWYQQILGQGPKLLIQFQNNGVVDDSQLPKDRFSAERLKGVDSTLKIQPAKLEDSAVYLCASSRRGIEDEQYFGPGTRLTVT.

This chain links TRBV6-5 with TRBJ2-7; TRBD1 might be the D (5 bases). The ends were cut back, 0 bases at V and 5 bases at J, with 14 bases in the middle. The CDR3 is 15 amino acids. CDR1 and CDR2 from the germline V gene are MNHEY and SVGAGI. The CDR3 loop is CASSYSSFSRDEQYF. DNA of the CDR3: TGTGCCAGCAGTTACTCGAGTTTCTCCAGGGACGAGCAGTACTTC.

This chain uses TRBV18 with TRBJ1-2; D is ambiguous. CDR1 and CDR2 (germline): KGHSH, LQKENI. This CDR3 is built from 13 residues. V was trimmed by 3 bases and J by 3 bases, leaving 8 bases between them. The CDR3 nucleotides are TGTGCCAGCTCACCGGTCGCGGACTATGGCTACACCTTC. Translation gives CASSPVADYGYTF. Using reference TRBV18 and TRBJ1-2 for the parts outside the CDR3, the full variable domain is NAGVMQNPRHLVRRRGQEARLRCSPMKGHSHVYWYRQLPEEGLKFMVYLQKENIIDESGMPKERFSAEFPKEGPSILRIQQVVRGDSAAYFCASSPVADYGYTFGSGTRLTVV.

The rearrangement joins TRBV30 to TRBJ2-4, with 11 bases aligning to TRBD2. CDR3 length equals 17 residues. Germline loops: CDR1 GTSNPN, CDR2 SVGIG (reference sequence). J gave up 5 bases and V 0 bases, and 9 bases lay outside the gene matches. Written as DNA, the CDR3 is TGTGCCTGGAGTGTGGGGACTAGCGGAGCGAGCCAAAACATTCAGTACTTC. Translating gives CAWSVGTSGASQNIQYF.

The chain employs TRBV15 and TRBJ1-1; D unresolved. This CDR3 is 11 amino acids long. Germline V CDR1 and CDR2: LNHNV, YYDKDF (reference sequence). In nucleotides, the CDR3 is TGTGGGGTAGGTGGAGACACTGAAGCTTTCTTT. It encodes CGVGGDTEAFF.

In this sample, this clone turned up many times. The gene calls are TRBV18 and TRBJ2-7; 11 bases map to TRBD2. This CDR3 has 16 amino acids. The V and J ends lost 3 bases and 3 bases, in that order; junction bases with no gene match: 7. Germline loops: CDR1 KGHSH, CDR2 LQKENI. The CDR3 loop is CASSPGTSGRVYEQYF. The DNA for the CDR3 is TGTGCCAGCTCACCCGGGACTAGCGGTCGGGTCTACGAGCAGTACTTC.

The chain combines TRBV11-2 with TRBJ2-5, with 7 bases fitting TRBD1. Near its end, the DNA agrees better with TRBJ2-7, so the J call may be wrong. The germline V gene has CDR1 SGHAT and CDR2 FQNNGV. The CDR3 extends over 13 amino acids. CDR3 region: CATLGQNSYEQYF. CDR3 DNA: TGTGCCACTTTGGGACAGAACTCCTACGAGCAGTACTTC.

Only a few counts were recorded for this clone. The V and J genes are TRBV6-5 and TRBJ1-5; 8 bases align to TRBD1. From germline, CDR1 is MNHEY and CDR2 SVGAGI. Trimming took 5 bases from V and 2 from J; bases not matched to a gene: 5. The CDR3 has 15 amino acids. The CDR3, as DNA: TGTGCCAGCAGTCCGGACAGGGCGGGCAATCAGCCCCAGCATTTT. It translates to CASSPDRAGNQPQHF.

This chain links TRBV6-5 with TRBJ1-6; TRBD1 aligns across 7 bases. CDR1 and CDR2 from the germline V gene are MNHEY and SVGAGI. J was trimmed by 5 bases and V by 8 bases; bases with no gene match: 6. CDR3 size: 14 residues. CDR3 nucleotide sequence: TGTGCCAGCCGTCATGACAGGGATAATTCACCCCTCCACTTT. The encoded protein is CASRHDRDNSPLHF.

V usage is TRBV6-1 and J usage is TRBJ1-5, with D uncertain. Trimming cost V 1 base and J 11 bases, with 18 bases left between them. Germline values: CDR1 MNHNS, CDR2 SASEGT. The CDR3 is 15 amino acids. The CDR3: CASSEEEGKVASQHF. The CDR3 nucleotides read TGTGCCAGCAGTGAAGAGGAAGGGAAGGTCGCGTCCCAGCATTTT.

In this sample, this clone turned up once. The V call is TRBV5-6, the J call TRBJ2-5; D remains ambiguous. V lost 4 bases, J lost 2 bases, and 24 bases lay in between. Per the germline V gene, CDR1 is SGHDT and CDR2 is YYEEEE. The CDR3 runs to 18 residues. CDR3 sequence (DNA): TGTGCCAGCAGCATAGACCTCGGGCAGCTTCGGTATCAAGAGACCCAGTACTTC. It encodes CASSIDLGQLRYQETQYF.

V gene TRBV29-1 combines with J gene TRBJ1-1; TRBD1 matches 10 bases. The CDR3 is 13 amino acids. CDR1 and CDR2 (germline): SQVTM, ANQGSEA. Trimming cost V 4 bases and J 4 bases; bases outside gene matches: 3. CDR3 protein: CSVGDRGVTEAFF. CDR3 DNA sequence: TGCAGCGTTGGGGACAGGGGTGTCACTGAAGCTTTCTTT. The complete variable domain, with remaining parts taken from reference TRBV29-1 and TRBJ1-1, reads SAVISQKPSRDICQRGTSLTIQCQVDSQVTMMFWYRQQPGQSLTLIATANQGSEATYESGFVIDKFPISRPNLTFSTLTVSNMSPEDSSIYLCSVGDRGVTEAFFGQGTRLTVV.

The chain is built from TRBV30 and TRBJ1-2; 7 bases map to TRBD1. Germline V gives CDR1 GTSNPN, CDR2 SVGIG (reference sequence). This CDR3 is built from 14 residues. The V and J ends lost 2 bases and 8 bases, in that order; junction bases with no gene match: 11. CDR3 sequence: CAWSTNRGGGGYTF. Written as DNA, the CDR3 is TGTGCCTGGAGTACTAACAGGGGAGGGGGAGGCTACACCTTC.

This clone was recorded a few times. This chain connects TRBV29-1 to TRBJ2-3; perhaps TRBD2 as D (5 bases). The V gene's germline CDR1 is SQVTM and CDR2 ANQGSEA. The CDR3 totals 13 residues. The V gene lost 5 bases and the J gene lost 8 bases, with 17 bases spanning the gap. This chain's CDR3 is CSVNPGVDRTQYF. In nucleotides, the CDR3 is TGCAGCGTTAACCCCGGGGTGGATCGTACGCAGTATTTT.

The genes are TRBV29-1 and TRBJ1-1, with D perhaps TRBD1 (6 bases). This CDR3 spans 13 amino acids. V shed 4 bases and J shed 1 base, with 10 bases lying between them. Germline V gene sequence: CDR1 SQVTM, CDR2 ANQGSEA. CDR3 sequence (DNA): TGCAGCGTTGTTGGGGGCCAGAACACTGAAGCTTTCTTT. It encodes CSVVGGQNTEAFF. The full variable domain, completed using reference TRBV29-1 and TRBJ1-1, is SAVISQKPSRDICQRGTSLTIQCQVDSQVTMMFWYRQQPGQSLTLIATANQGSEATYESGFVIDKFPISRPNLTFSTLTVSNMSPEDSSIYLCSVVGGQNTEAFFGQGTRLTVV.

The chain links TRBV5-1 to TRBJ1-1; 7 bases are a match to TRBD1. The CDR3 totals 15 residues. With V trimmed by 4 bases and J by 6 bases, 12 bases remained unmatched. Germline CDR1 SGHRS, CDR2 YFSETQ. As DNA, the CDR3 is TGCGCCAGCAGCACCGAGGGACAGCTCAATTCTGAAGCTTTCTTT. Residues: CASSTEGQLNSEAFF.

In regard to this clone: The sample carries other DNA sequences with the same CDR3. In DNA, the CDR3 is TGTGCCTGGAGTGTACGGTATGGCTACACCTTC. Translated: CAWSVRYGYTF. This chain connects TRBV30 to TRBJ1-2; D is undetermined. The CDR3 loop spans 11 amino acids. Trimming pared 0 bases from V and 5 bases from J, leaving 4 bases between. Germline-derived CDR1 and CDR2 are GTSNPN and SVGIG (reference sequence).

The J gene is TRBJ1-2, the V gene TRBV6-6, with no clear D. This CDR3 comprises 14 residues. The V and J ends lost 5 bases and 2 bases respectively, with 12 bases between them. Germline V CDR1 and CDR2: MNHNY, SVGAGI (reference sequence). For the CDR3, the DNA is TGTGCCAGCAGTCTAGGGCAGGACAACTATGGCTACACCTTC. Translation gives CASSLGQDNYGYTF.

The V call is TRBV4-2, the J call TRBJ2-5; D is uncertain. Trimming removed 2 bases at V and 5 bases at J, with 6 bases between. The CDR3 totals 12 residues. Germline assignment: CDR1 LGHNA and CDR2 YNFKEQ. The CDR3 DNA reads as TGTGCCAGCAGCCAACCCCCGGAGACCCAGTACTTC. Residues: CASSQPPETQYF.